A single sample gave rise to the 7 T cell receptor beta chains below, sequenced in a study of OX40 agonist ivuxolimab in advanced cancers. Measured with immunoSEQ multiplex PCR; TCRdb has only the in-frame clones, and not every one. Of fewer than 40,000 clones in the sample, about 92% were seen once. Sequences were derived from CD4+ or CD8+ T cells sorted from blood, sampled in a trial of the OX40 agonist ivuxolimab. These receptors originate from an adult with an advanced solid tumor such as melanoma, head and neck, liver or kidney cancer.

The chain joins TRBV28 to TRBJ1-4, with a tentative D call TRBD1 (6 bases). V was trimmed by 7 bases and J by 9 bases, leaving 21 bases between them. CDR3 length equals 15 residues. Germline assignment: CDR1 MDHEN and CDR2 SYDVKM. In DNA, the CDR3 is TGTGCCAGCACCAATATGTCAGGGGCTCTTAAAAAACTGTTTTTT. Translation gives CASTNMSGALKKLFF.

The V call is TRBV5-5, the J call TRBJ2-5; D possibly corresponds to TRBD2 (6 bases). This CDR3 has 14 residues. V was pared by 7 bases and J by 2 bases, with 15 bases between. Germline V lookup: CDR1 SGHKS, CDR2 YYEKEE (reference sequence). The DNA for the CDR3 is TGTGCCAGCGCTGGGGGACTGACTCAAGAGACCCAGTACTTC. This sequence encodes CASAGGLTQETQYF.

The chain carries TRBV18 and TRBJ2-5; D call uncertain. The J call is uncertain, as TRBJ2-7 better fits the DNA end. From germline, CDR1 is KGHSH and CDR2 LQKENI. The CDR3 has 12 residues. The CDR3 coding sequence is TGTGCCAGCTCACAAAGAGGCCACGAGCAGTACTTC. Its translation is CASSQRGHEQYF.

This clone was recorded once. The J gene is TRBJ1-2, the V gene TRBV6-1, with 9 bases lining up with TRBD1. Germline V gene lookup returns CDR1 MNHNS and CDR2 SASEGT. The ends lost 2 bases at V and 3 bases at J; junction bases unmatched: 1. There are 14 residues in the CDR3. The CDR3 reads CASSEWTGDYGYTF. DNA for the CDR3: TGTGCCAGCAGTGAATGGACAGGGGACTATGGCTACACCTTC.

The chain carries TRBV7-3 and TRBJ2-2; 7 bases line up with TRBD1. CDR1 and CDR2 from the germline V gene are SGHTA and FQGTGA. V dropped 5 bases and J dropped 3; count of bases not matched to a gene: 6. CDR3 length: 15 amino acids. CDR3 in DNA: TGTGCCAGCAGCCGCGACAGGGCGTACACCGGGGAGCTGTTTTTT. It specifies CASSRDRAYTGELFF.

The chain joins TRBV30 to TRBJ2-3; D remains ambiguous. From germline, CDR1 is GTSNPN and CDR2 SVGIG (reference sequence). V lost 6 bases and J lost 4, with 11 bases in between. The CDR3 spans 12 residues. The CDR3 here is CACSWSADTQYF. CDR3 nucleotides: TGTGCCTGCTCGTGGAGTGCAGATACGCAGTATTTT. Filled out from reference TRBV30 and TRBJ2-3, the complete variable domain reads SQTIHQWPATLVQPVGSPLSLECTVEGTSNPNLYWYRQAAGRGLQLLFYSVGIGQISSEVPQNLSASRPQDRQFILSSKKLLLSDSGFYLCACSWSADTQYFGPGTRLTVL.

The V gene is TRBV5-5, the J gene TRBJ2-1, with 10 positions matching TRBD2. V lost 3 bases, J lost 12 bases, and 15 bases stayed unmatched. Germline CDR1 is SGHKS and CDR2 is YYEKEE (reference sequence). The CDR3 is 16 amino acids. CDR3 amino acids: CASSSGGLAVKRGQFF. CDR3 coding DNA: TGTGCCAGCAGCTCCGGTGGACTAGCGGTTAAAAGAGGGCAGTTCTTC.